Below are 15 T cell receptor beta chains sequenced from a single sample in a study of blood T cell repertoires in COVID-19. The protocol was immunoSEQ multiplex PCR, while the TCRdb copy is restricted to in-frame clones and leaves out a portion. The sample has some 70,000 clones, 70% to 90% seen once; the top ten hold around 2.8%. Source material: peripheral blood. The receptors shown here come from a man between 65 and 80 years old with active or convalescent COVID-19.

This chain uses TRBV5-4 with TRBJ2-7, with D perhaps TRBD1 (6 bases). Germline CDR1 reads SGHNT; CDR2 reads YYREEE (reference sequence). Trimming shortened V by 0 bases and J by 5 bases, and 12 bases separated the two germline ends. The CDR3 is 14 residues long. The CDR3 region has the DNA TGTGCCAGCAGCTTGGAGGGCAGGGGAGACGAGCAGTACTTC. Amino acids: CASSLEGRGDEQYF.

The V and J genes are TRBV24-1 and TRBJ2-2, with D perhaps matching TRBD1 (7 bases). CDR1 and CDR2 from the germline V gene are KGHDR and SFDVKD. This CDR3 has 15 residues. Trimming cost V 5 bases and J 8 bases, with 17 bases left between them. CDR3: CATSAAAGGSGELFF. The CDR3 DNA sequence: TGTGCCACCAGTGCGGCCGCAGGGGGGTCGGGGGAGCTGTTTTTT.

This chain uses TRBV21-1 with TRBJ2-6; the D call in the table, TRBD1, was not verified against the DNA. TRBV21-1 is reported as a pseudogene. There are 17 residues in the CDR3. CDR3 residues: CASSNRTGGSGANVLTF. The CDR3 bases are TGTGCCAGCAGCAATCGGACAGGGGGCAGTGGGGCCAACGTCCTGACTTTC.

The rearrangement joins TRBV7-9 to TRBJ2-7, with 7 bases lining up with TRBD2. The CDR3 has 12 amino acids. V shed 4 bases, J shed 4 bases, and the junction held 1 base outside the gene matches. The germline gives CDR1 SEHNR, CDR2 FQNEAQ (reference sequence). CDR3: CASSYGRYEQYF. CDR3 coding DNA: TGTGCCAGCAGCTACGGGAGGTACGAGCAGTACTTC.

The chain couples TRBV19 to TRBJ2-1, with D perhaps matching TRBD2 (6 bases). Germline CDR1 is LNHDA and CDR2 is SQIVND (reference sequence). This CDR3 spans 17 amino acids. Between the trimmed V and J ends, which lost 6 bases and 5 bases, there was a span of 23 bases. CDR3 protein: CASRRDSAVWANNEQFF. For the CDR3, the DNA is TGTGCCAGTAGAAGGGACTCGGCCGTTTGGGCAAACAATGAGCAGTTCTTC.

This chain joins TRBV5-1 and TRBJ2-1, with a weak D call TRBD1 (6 bases). CDR1 is SGHRS, CDR2 YFSETQ, per germline. The CDR3 has 12 amino acids. V was trimmed by 3 bases and J by 9 bases, leaving 10 bases between them. In DNA, the CDR3 is TGCGCCAGCAGCTCCCTAGGGGGTGAGCAGTTCTTC. The encoded protein is CASSSLGGEQFF.

The gene calls are TRBV4-1 and TRBJ2-1; no clear D. Trimming removed 0 bases at V and 10 bases at J, with 13 bases between. CDR1 and CDR2 (germline): MGHRA, YSYEKL. This CDR3 contains 14 residues. CDR3 sequence: CASSQEFRAREQFF. As DNA, the CDR3 is TGCGCCAGCAGCCAAGAATTTAGAGCAAGAGAGCAGTTCTTC.

The chain employs TRBV27 and TRBJ1-4; tentative D call: TRBD1 (5 bases). CDR1 and CDR2 (germline): MNHEY, SMNVEV (reference sequence). Trimming pared 5 bases from V and 3 bases from J, leaving 10 bases between. The CDR3 is 14 amino acids. This CDR3 is CASSRAGPNEKLFF. CDR3 nucleotides: TGTGCCAGCAGTAGGGCGGGGCCTAATGAAAAACTGTTTTTT. The full variable domain, in which reference TRBV27 and TRBJ1-4 provide the parts outside the CDR3, is EAQVTQNPRYLITVTGKKLTVTCSQNMNHEYMSWYRQDPGLGLRQIYYSMNVEVTDKGDVPEGYKVSRKEKRNFPLILESPSPNQTSLYFCASSRAGPNEKLFFGSGTQLSVL.

This chain uses TRBV6-5 with TRBJ1-2, with D possibly matching TRBD1 (5 bases). CDR3 length: 14 amino acids. Looked up from germline, CDR1 is MNHEY and CDR2 is SVGAGI. V was cut by 6 bases and J by 0 bases, with 11 bases left in between. The CDR3 protein is CASRQGLSNYGYTF. The CDR3 bases are TGTGCCAGCAGGCAGGGCTTATCTAACTATGGCTACACCTTC.

The V gene is TRBV5-5, the J gene TRBJ2-7, with TRBD1 identical over 7 bases. The CDR3 loop spans 14 amino acids. The V and J ends lost 2 bases and 5 bases, in that order; junction bases with no gene match: 7. Germline V lookup: CDR1 SGHKS, CDR2 YYEKEE (reference sequence). CDR3 bases: TGTGCCAGCAGCTTCCTAACAGGGGTCCACGAGCAGTACTTC. It specifies CASSFLTGVHEQYF.

The chain carries TRBV6-5 and TRBJ1-2; D is perhaps TRBD1 (5 bases). V lost 5 bases, J lost 4 bases, and 14 bases lay in between. The CDR3 spans 14 residues. CDR1 and CDR2 from the germline V gene are MNHEY and SVGAGI. Written as DNA, the CDR3 is TGTGCCAGCAGTCAGGGATTTTTGGGCTATGGCTACACCTTC. Encoded protein: CASSQGFLGYGYTF.

This chain connects TRBV19 to TRBJ2-7; D call uncertain. The CDR3 runs 14 residues. Germline V gene sequence: CDR1 LNHDA, CDR2 SQIVND (reference sequence). Trimming cost V 3 bases and J 0 bases, with 9 bases left between them. The CDR3 DNA follows: TGTGCCAGTAGTATCGGTGCCAACTCCTACGAGCAGTACTTC. Protein sequence: CASSIGANSYEQYF.

V is TRBV5-5 and J is TRBJ2-3, with TRBD2 matching 9 bases. The junction had 16 bases not matched to a gene; V was cut back by 6 bases and J by 2 bases. Germline loops: CDR1 SGHKS, CDR2 YYEKEE (reference sequence). This CDR3 region has 18 residues. CDR3 bases: TGTGCCAGCACCTTCCTGGGGGGCGGGAGGGCCCCCACAGATACGCAGTATTTT. Protein: CASTFLGGGRAPTDTQYF.

V and J are TRBV2 and TRBJ1-6, with D possibly matching TRBD1 (5 bases). The CDR3 extends over 17 amino acids. CDR1 is SNHLY and CDR2 is FYNNEI in the germline V gene. V was pared by 6 bases and J by 0 bases, with 15 bases between. CDR3 sequence reads: CASRAGHKSSYNSPLHF. The CDR3, as DNA: TGTGCCAGCAGGGCCGGACACAAGAGCTCCTATAATTCACCCCTCCACTTT. Looking up the rest from reference TRBV2 and TRBJ1-6 gives the full variable domain: EPEVTQTPSHQVTQMGQEVILRCVPISNHLYFYWYRQILGQKVEFLVSFYNNEISEKSEIFDDQFSVERPDGSNFTLKIRSTKLEDSAMYFCASRAGHKSSYNSPLHFGNGTRLTVT.

This clone was observed a single time. The chain has TRBV3-1 (or the pseudogene TRBV3-2) and TRBJ2-2; the D gene is possibly TRBD1 (7 bases). The germline CDR1 and CDR2 sequences are LGHDT and YNNKEL (reference sequence). This CDR3 is built from 14 residues. V lost 3 bases and J 8 bases, leaving 13 bases between the germline ends. CDR3 region: CASSQAGGGGELFF. The CDR3 region has the DNA TGTGCCAGCAGCCAGGCAGGGGGAGGTGGGGAGCTGTTTTTT.